These 22 T cell receptor beta chains came from one sample sequenced in a study of T cells in Graves' hyperthyroidism and ophthalmopathy. The TCR beta CDR3 regions underwent amplification using RNA transcripts as the source. The TCR CDR3 first-round RT-PCR relied on the HTBI primer set. MiXCR, applied by TCRdb to the multiplex PCR reads, yields one record per CDR3 protein. Of 200,000 or so distinct CDR3 sequences detected, roughly a sixth appear once; the ten largest clones hold roughly 55%. The sample was blood. These receptors originate from a woman aged 50 to 60 with Graves' hyperthyroidism.

This clonotype came up a few times. This sequence joins TRBV20-1 and TRBJ1-2; perhaps TRBD1 as D (5 bases). Germline assignment: CDR1 DFQATT and CDR2 SNEGSKA (reference sequence). This CDR3 spans 15 amino acids. V was cut by 5 bases and J by 0 bases, with 16 bases left in between. The CDR3 region is CSASGRGLANYGYTF. The CDR3 nucleotides read TGCAGTGCTTCAGGGCGGGGACTAGCTAACTATGGCTACACCTTC.

The CDR3 loop reads CASKPPYGGRGTDTQYF. As DNA, the CDR3 is TGTGCCAGCAAGCCCCCTTACGGGGGGCGAGGCACAGATACGCAGTATTTT. The J gene is TRBJ2-3, the V gene TRBV27, with D perhaps TRBD2 (7 bases). Germline CDR1 reads MNHEY; CDR2 reads SMNVEV (reference sequence). Trimming shortened V by 7 bases and J by 1 base, and 21 bases separated the two germline ends. The CDR3 runs 17 residues.

The chain employs TRBV19 and TRBJ2-1; D is perhaps TRBD1 or TRBD2 (5 bases each). Germline V gene lookup returns CDR1 LNHDA and CDR2 SQIVND (reference sequence). V was clipped by 2 bases and J by 0 bases, with 14 bases between them. The CDR3 sequence is 17 residues long. The CDR3 loop is CASSIPPGPHSYNEQFF. CDR3 bases: TGTGCCAGTAGTATACCCCCGGGACCGCACTCCTACAATGAGCAGTTCTTC.

This clonotype has only one observation. The rearrangement joins TRBV7-2 to TRBJ2-7; 9 nucleotides match TRBD2. CDR1 is SGHTA and CDR2 is FQGNSA in the germline V gene. This CDR3 contains 15 residues. V was pared by 2 bases and J by 6 bases, with 8 bases of the junction left unmatched. The CDR3 nucleotides are TGTGCCAGCAGCTTAACTAGCGGGTTCCTCGCCGAGCAGTACTTC. Translation: CASSLTSGFLAEQYF. The full variable domain, in which reference TRBV7-2 and TRBJ2-7 provide the parts outside the CDR3, is GAGVSQSPSNKVTEKGKDVELRCDPISGHTALYWYRQSLGQGLEFLIYFQGNSAPDKSGLPSDRFSAERTGGSVSTLTIQRTQQEDSAVYLCASSLTSGFLAEQYFGPGTRLTVT.

The chain joins TRBV6-2 or TRBV6-3 to TRBJ2-5; D is uncertain. V dropped 1 base and J dropped 5 bases, with 11 bases sitting between them. The CDR3 is made up of 14 amino acids. Germline-derived CDR1 and CDR2 are MNHEY and SVGEGT. The CDR3: CASSYFSRSETQYF. DNA of the CDR3: TGTGCCAGCAGTTACTTCTCGCGTTCGGAGACCCAGTACTTC.

To note about this clonotype: This may be a read error, as it is one base from a much larger clone. V gene TRBV6-5 combines with J gene TRBJ1-4, with D unresolved. The CDR3 is made up of 11 amino acids. The germline V gene encodes CDR1 MNHEY and CDR2 SVGAGI. Deletions cut 5 bases from V and 11 bases from J, with 9 bases between. In DNA, the CDR3 is TGTGCCAGCAGTCGTGCCGAGAAACTGTTTTTT. Translation: CASSRAEKLFF.

The chain recombines TRBV30 with TRBJ1-5; 9 positions agree with TRBD1. With V trimmed by 3 bases and J by 7 bases, 4 bases remained unmatched. Per germline, CDR1 GTSNPN and CDR2 SVGIG (reference sequence). The CDR3 runs 13 residues. CDR3 bases: TGTGCCTGGAGCAGACAGGGGGACCAGCCCCAGCATTTT. As protein: CAWSRQGDQPQHF.

This clonotype appeared many times. The chain has TRBV12-3 or TRBV12-4 and TRBJ1-3; D is undetermined. Trimming cost V 5 bases and J 8 bases, with 10 bases left between them. This CDR3 comprises 12 residues. The CDR3 DNA is TGTGCCAGCAGTACGACGAGGGACACCATATATTTT. Encoded protein: CASSTTRDTIYF.

This clonotype was observed many times. The chain employs TRBV18 and TRBJ1-4; D is unclear. The CDR3 sequence is 16 residues long. The germline V gene encodes CDR1 KGHSH and CDR2 LQKENI. Trimming removed 3 bases at V and 7 bases at J, with 18 bases between. The CDR3 protein is CASSPPDSPYGEKLFF. CDR3 coding DNA: TGTGCCAGCTCACCTCCCGACTCCCCGTACGGTGAAAAACTGTTTTTT.

Many counts were recorded for this clonotype. This sequence joins TRBV2 and TRBJ1-3; D is unresolved. V lost 7 bases to trimming and J lost 3 bases, with 10 bases between them. The germline V gene encodes CDR1 SNHLY and CDR2 FYNNEI. CDR3 length equals 13 residues. CDR3 sequence (DNA): TGTGCCAGCACAAAGAGTTATGGAAACACCATATATTTT. It translates to CASTKSYGNTIYF.

At least ten counts were recorded for this clonotype. The V gene is TRBV12-5, the J gene TRBJ1-4, with 7 bases that match TRBD1. Germline CDR1 LGHNT, CDR2 FRNRAP. The junction had 9 bases not matched to a gene; V was cut back by 2 bases and J by 0 bases. The CDR3 runs to 18 residues. CDR3 nucleotide sequence: TGTGCTAGTGGTTTGCGTGGGACAGCGGACACAACTAATGAAAAACTGTTTTTT. This codes for CASGLRGTADTTNEKLFF.

The table lists this clonotype with many counts. V usage is TRBV20-1 and J usage is TRBJ2-7; 11 nucleotides align to TRBD2. The CDR3 totals 13 residues. The junction had 5 bases not matched to a gene; V was cut back by 6 bases and J by 4 bases. CDR1 is DFQATT and CDR2 is SNEGSKA in the germline V gene (reference sequence). This chain's CDR3 is CSARGLADYEQYF. In DNA, the CDR3 is TGCAGTGCCAGGGGACTAGCGGATTACGAGCAGTACTTC.

This chain links TRBV3-1 with TRBJ2-7, with a weak D call TRBD2 (6 bases). The CDR3 totals 13 residues. Germline CDR1 reads LGHDT; CDR2 reads YNNKEL (reference sequence). V lost 4 bases and J lost 4, with 11 bases in between. CDR3 sequence reads: CASSPGGIYEQYF. Here the CDR3 DNA reads TGTGCCAGCAGCCCCGGAGGGATTTACGAGCAGTACTTC.

At least ten counts were recorded for this clonotype. J is TRBJ2-7 and V is TRBV5-1; D is uncertain. Looked up from germline, CDR1 is SGHRS and CDR2 is YFSETQ. This CDR3 has 13 residues. V was shortened by 2 bases and J by 1 base, with 7 bases between the two germline ends. The chain's CDR3 is CASSFDPSYEQYF. CDR3 DNA sequence: TGCGCCAGCAGCTTTGACCCTTCCTACGAGCAGTACTTC.

This clonotype was seen repeatedly, ten times or more. The chain is built from TRBV6-1 and TRBJ2-1, with D perhaps given as TRBD1 or TRBD2 (5 bases each). The germline V gene has CDR1 MNHNS and CDR2 SASEGT. Trimming cost V 5 bases and J 5 bases, with 22 bases left between them. This CDR3 contains 17 residues. The CDR3 nucleotides read TGTGCCAGCAGTTCCTCCCTCGGTGGGGGATCGGACAATGAGCAGTTCTTC. Its translation is CASSSSLGGGSDNEQFF.

The CDR3 sequence is CASADRGPYTGELFF. CDR3 in DNA: TGCGCCAGCGCGGACAGGGGACCATACACCGGGGAGCTGTTTTTT. The chain couples TRBV5-1 to TRBJ2-2; 9 bases map to TRBD1. This CDR3 comprises 15 residues. The germline V gene encodes CDR1 SGHRS and CDR2 YFSETQ. The V segment lost 7 bases and the J segment 3 bases; nucleotides outside the gene matches: 7. The entire variable domain, with the rest obtained from reference TRBV5-1 and TRBJ2-2, is as follows: KAGVTQTPRYLIKTRGQQVTLSCSPISGHRSVSWYQQTPGQGLQFLFEYFSETQRNKGNFPGRFSGRQFSNSRSEMNVSTLELGDSALYLCASADRGPYTGELFFGEGSRLTVL.

This chain joins TRBV6-5 and TRBJ2-7, with D possibly TRBD1 on 5 matching bases. The CDR3 has 13 amino acids. V lost 2 bases and J 2 bases, leaving 7 bases between the germline ends. Germline V gives CDR1 MNHEY, CDR2 SVGAGI. The CDR3: CASSYDSPYEQYF. CDR3 in DNA: TGTGCCAGCAGTTACGACAGCCCCTACGAGCAGTACTTC.

This clonotype has more than one count but fewer than ten. As DNA, the CDR3 is TGTGCCTGGAGTTCGGGACTAGCGGGGTACAATGAGCAGTTCTTC. Translating gives CAWSSGLAGYNEQFF. The chain links TRBV30 to TRBJ2-1, with 13 bases identical to TRBD2. The trim removed 2 bases at V and 4 bases at J, leaving 2 bases unmatched. Germline CDR1 and CDR2: GTSNPN and SVGIG (reference sequence). This CDR3 is built from 15 residues.

The chain joins TRBV6-5 to TRBJ2-1, with 10 bases lining up with TRBD2. Germline V lookup: CDR1 MNHEY, CDR2 SVGAGI. CDR3 length: 16 residues. Trimming took 4 bases from V and 7 from J; bases not matched to a gene: 10. The CDR3 coding sequence is TGTGCCAGCAGTTTTAGAGCTAGCGGGAGAAGGAATGAGCAGTTCTTC. As protein: CASSFRASGRRNEQFF.

This clonotype was detected many times. This chain links TRBV29-1 with TRBJ2-5; D unresolved. CDR1 is SQVTM, CDR2 ANQGSEA, per germline. Trimming took 6 bases from V and 3 from J, leaving 8 bases between them. The CDR3 spans 11 residues. The CDR3 nucleotides are TGCAGCGTGCAAGGGAAAGAGACCCAGTACTTC. Translating it yields CSVQGKETQYF.

This clonotype was recorded many times. This chain joins TRBV27 and TRBJ2-7; 7 bases align to TRBD2. Germline-derived CDR1 and CDR2 are MNHEY and SMNVEV (reference sequence). J was trimmed by 3 bases and V by 4 bases; bases with no gene match: 9. This CDR3 contains 15 residues. The CDR3 spells CASSSPLAGNYEQYF. CDR3 DNA: TGTGCCAGCAGTTCCCCGTTAGCGGGCAACTACGAGCAGTACTTC.

The table lists this clonotype with many counts. The J gene is TRBJ2-7, the V gene TRBV20-1; TRBD1 agrees at 7 bases. Trimming cost V 5 bases and J 4 bases; bases outside gene matches: 17. This CDR3 comprises 16 residues. Looked up from germline, CDR1 is DFQATT and CDR2 is SNEGSKA (reference sequence). CDR3: CSADKFTGAQVYEQYF. As DNA, the CDR3 is TGCAGTGCTGACAAATTCACAGGGGCACAGGTGTACGAGCAGTACTTC.